The sequence of this T cell receptor (beta chain) was determined in a study of T-cell reconstitution after alpha-beta-depleted transplantation in children. Study observations and caveats: Fresh T-cell production supplied most of the T-cell counts and diversity seen one year after transplant.

Preparing the TCRbeta library involved the use of unique molecular identifiers. TCRdb re-analysed the PCR reads in MiXCR, keeping a single row per CDR3 protein. The sample contains 250,000 to 300,000 distinct CDR3 sequences, 7.5% to 9% of which appear only once. In its sample, this clonotype was seen many times. Antigen unknown. Unmatched junction bases numbered 5, after V lost 6 bases and J lost 6 bases. Germline V CDR1 and CDR2: SGHDT, YYEEEE. CDR3 length: 12 amino acids. This specimen was peripheral blood, taken 360 days after TCRalphabeta/CD19-depleted stem cell transplant. This TCR derives from a female patient aged 2-10 years who had a stem cell transplant for Fanconi anemia, so the T cells may come from the graft donor. This chain links TRBV5-6 with TRBJ1-2; TRBD1 aligns across 7 bases. The CDR3 spells CASTRQGNGYTF. Here the CDR3 DNA reads TGTGCCAGCACCCGACAGGGTAATGGCTACACCTTC.